The 25 T cell receptor beta chains listed next were all sequenced from one sample in a study of CD8 T cells in Susac syndrome. The RNA input was roughly 0.5 to 1 ug, and it was reverse transcribed with random hexamers. TCRdb redid the calling of the immunoSEQ multiplex PCR reads with MiXCR, one entry per CDR3 protein. Here the sample spans about 73,000 distinct CDR3 sequences, about 95% being singletons. The sequencing input was CD8+ T cells from PBMCs. Source of these receptors: a human donor with multiple sclerosis.

V gene TRBV29-1 combines with J gene TRBJ2-3; 10 bases map to TRBD1. With V trimmed by 6 bases and J by 4 bases, 16 bases remained unmatched. Germline CDR1 reads SQVTM; CDR2 reads ANQGSEA. The length of the CDR3 is 17 residues. This CDR3 is CSVAGTGAAGGPDTQYF. In DNA form, the CDR3 reads TGCAGCGTCGCCGGGACAGGGGCGGCGGGGGGCCCAGATACGCAGTATTTT.

The chain couples TRBV12-3 or TRBV12-4 to TRBJ1-2; D gene ambiguous. Trimming stripped 1 base from V and 5 bases from J, with 11 bases between. The CDR3 runs 14 residues. CDR3 coding DNA: TGTGCCAGCAGTTTAGGGCCAGGTCTTTATGGCTACACCTTC. It specifies CASSLGPGLYGYTF.

The chain couples TRBV5-1 to TRBJ2-7; D not resolved. CDR1 is SGHRS and CDR2 is YFSETQ in the germline V gene. The germline V and J ends were trimmed by 0 bases and 0 bases, with 10 bases remaining between them. This CDR3 contains 15 residues. Here the CDR3 reads CASSLGQPSSYEQYF. The CDR3 DNA sequence: TGCGCCAGCAGCTTGGGTCAACCTAGCTCCTACGAGCAGTACTTC.

This chain joins TRBV4-1 and TRBJ1-2; D may be TRBD1 (5 bases). Per germline, CDR1 MGHRA and CDR2 YSYEKL. This CDR3 is built from 15 residues. V was cut by 0 bases and J by 1 base, with 9 bases left in between. CDR3 residues: CASSQDPQGNYGYTF. The CDR3 DNA sequence: TGCGCCAGCAGCCAAGATCCGCAGGGTAACTATGGCTACACCTTC.

The chain combines TRBV29-1 with TRBJ2-2; possible D gene TRBD1, 7 bases. CDR3 length: 15 residues. Per germline, CDR1 SQVTM and CDR2 ANQGSEA. Trimming removed 1 base at V and 1 base at J, with 10 bases between. CDR3 sequence: CSVEGQGGNTGELFF. The CDR3 DNA follows: TGCAGCGTTGAAGGCCAGGGGGGGAACACCGGGGAGCTGTTTTTT.

This chain uses TRBV11-2 with TRBJ1-1, with a possible D match to TRBD1 (5 bases). The CDR3 covers 11 residues. Germline loops: CDR1 SGHAT, CDR2 FQNNGV. V gave up 4 bases and J gave up 8 bases, with 8 bases separating them. In DNA, the CDR3 is TGTGCCAGCAGCTCAGGACAAGAAGCTTTCTTT. The encoded protein is CASSSGQEAFF.

The chain carries TRBV4-2 and TRBJ1-2; TRBD1 agrees at 8 bases. The J segment lost 2 bases and the V segment lost 1 base, leaving 0 bases of the junction unmatched. CDR1 LGHNA and CDR2 YNFKEQ come from the germline V gene. The CDR3 spans 14 residues. The CDR3: CASSQGTGNYGYTF. The CDR3 region has the DNA TGTGCCAGCAGCCAAGGGACAGGGAACTATGGCTACACCTTC.

The chain employs TRBV27 and TRBJ1-2; D unclear. The V gene's germline CDR1 is MNHEY and CDR2 SMNVEV (reference sequence). V dropped 0 bases and J dropped 0 bases, with 5 bases sitting between them. This CDR3 comprises 14 residues. CDR3 region: CASSLSGSNYGYTF. CDR3 in DNA: TGTGCCAGCAGTTTATCAGGGTCTAACTATGGCTACACCTTC.

This chain uses TRBV20-1 with TRBJ2-7; 12 nucleotides line up with TRBD2. The CDR3 is 17 amino acids. Trimming cost V 5 bases and J 2 bases; bases outside gene matches: 13. Germline CDR1 DFQATT, CDR2 SNEGSKA (reference sequence). The CDR3 protein is CSAPRTSGTILPYEQYF. CDR3 sequence (DNA): TGCAGTGCTCCGAGGACTAGCGGGACGATCCTCCCCTACGAGCAGTACTTC.

This clonotype counts as medium-sized. The chain links TRBV5-4 to TRBJ2-3; 13 nucleotides line up with TRBD2. The CDR3 length is 15 residues. The J segment lost 5 bases and the V segment lost 1 base, leaving 1 base of the junction unmatched. Germline V gene data show CDR1 as SGHNT and CDR2 as YYREEE (reference sequence). CDR3 region: CASSLTSGGGDTQYF. The DNA of the CDR3 is TGTGCCAGCAGCTTGACTAGCGGGGGGGGAGATACGCAGTATTTT.

This chain links TRBV6-2 or TRBV6-3 with TRBJ1-6, with unresolved D. This CDR3 is built from 14 residues. Germline-derived CDR1 and CDR2 are MNHEY and SVGEGT. With 4 bases removed from V and 3 bases from J, the gap between germline ends came to 7 bases. The CDR3 loop reads CASSSQGYNSPLHF. CDR3 coding DNA: TGTGCCAGCAGTTCACAAGGCTATAATTCACCCCTCCACTTT.

The chain employs TRBV5-4 and TRBJ2-5; TRBD2 agrees at 15 bases. V shed 4 bases and J 4 bases; nucleotides not matched to a gene: 5. Germline CDR1 SGHNT, CDR2 YYREEE (reference sequence). The CDR3 runs 16 residues. CDR3 nucleotide sequence: TGTGCCAGCAGCCCCCCGGGACTAGCGGGGGGAGAGACCCAGTACTTC. Protein sequence: CASSPPGLAGGETQYF.

The chain recombines TRBV5-6 with TRBJ2-7, with 7 bases matching TRBD2. The germline V gene has CDR1 SGHDT and CDR2 YYEEEE. The CDR3 is 13 amino acids. With V trimmed by 3 bases and J by 6 bases, 6 bases remained unmatched. This CDR3 reads CASSWTSSGEQYF. CDR3 coding DNA: TGTGCCAGCAGCTGGACTAGTTCTGGCGAGCAGTACTTC.

The V gene is TRBV9, the J gene TRBJ2-5; D call uncertain. Germline V lookup: CDR1 SGDLS, CDR2 YYNGEE. The CDR3 spans 15 residues. V gave up 0 bases and J gave up 5 bases, with 14 bases separating them. CDR3 sequence: CASSVAGTPRETQYF. CDR3 DNA sequence: TGTGCCAGCAGCGTAGCAGGAACTCCCAGGGAGACCCAGTACTTC.

V gene TRBV7-9 combines with J gene TRBJ1-1, with D unclear. Germline assignment: CDR1 SEHNR and CDR2 FQNEAQ (reference sequence). Trimming took 5 bases from V and 3 from J, leaving 13 bases between them. The CDR3 has 14 amino acids. The CDR3 nucleotides read TGTGCCAGCAGCGACGGAAGGTTATACACTGAAGCTTTCTTT. It translates to CASSDGRLYTEAFF.

This chain joins TRBV24-1 and TRBJ2-7, with D maybe TRBD1 (5 bases). Germline V gene data show CDR1 as KGHDR and CDR2 as SFDVKD. The germline V and J ends were trimmed by 1 base and 3 bases, with 12 bases remaining between them. The CDR3 is 15 amino acids. In DNA, the CDR3 is TGTGCCACCAGTGATTTACCGAGACAGTACTACGAGCAGTACTTC. It specifies CATSDLPRQYYEQYF.

This sequence joins TRBV20-1 and TRBJ1-2; tentative D call: TRBD1 (5 bases). V lost 0 bases and J 5 bases, leaving 10 bases between the germline ends. Germline CDR1 DFQATT, CDR2 SNEGSKA (reference sequence). The length of the CDR3 is 13 residues. CDR3 nucleotide sequence: TGCAGTGCTAGAGATCTAGGGGAATATGGCTACACCTTC. As protein: CSARDLGEYGYTF.

This clonotype was recorded only once. This rearrangement joins TRBV9 to TRBJ1-1; D gene uncertain. Trimming took off 0 bases at V and 1 base at J, with 10 bases between the two ends. Germline V gene lookup returns CDR1 SGDLS and CDR2 YYNGEE. The CDR3 runs to 15 residues. The CDR3 DNA sequence: TGTGCCAGCAGCGTAGACCGGGAGGGGAACACTGAAGCTTTCTTT. Its protein is CASSVDREGNTEAFF. The complete variable domain, with remaining parts taken from reference TRBV9 and TRBJ1-1, reads DSGVTQTPKHLITATGQRVTLRCSPRSGDLSVYWYQQSLDQGLQFLIQYYNGEERAKGNILERFSAQQFPDLHSELNLSSLELGDSALYFCASSVDREGNTEAFFGQGTRLTVV.

The V gene is TRBV11-2, the J gene TRBJ2-1, with TRBD2 matching 13 bases. The germline CDR1 and CDR2 sequences are SGHAT and FQNNGV. The CDR3 runs to 16 residues. The V segment lost 5 bases and the J segment 4 bases; nucleotides outside the gene matches: 5. The CDR3 nucleotides read TGTGCCAGCAGCCGGACTAGCGGGAGAGAGTACAATGAGCAGTTCTTC. Protein sequence: CASSRTSGREYNEQFF. The full variable domain, rest sourced from reference TRBV11-2 and TRBJ2-1, is EAGVAQSPRYKIIEKRQSVAFWCNPISGHATLYWYQQILGQGPKLLIQFQNNGVVDDSQLPKDRFSAERLKGVDSTLKIQPAKLEDSAVYLCASSRTSGREYNEQFFGPGTRLTVL.

This sequence joins TRBV29-1 and TRBJ2-7; 10 bases map to TRBD2. This CDR3 contains 13 residues. The trim removed 5 bases at V and 0 bases at J, leaving 1 base unmatched. Germline V gene lookup returns CDR1 SQVTM and CDR2 ANQGSEA. The CDR3 spells CSVTSGNSYEQYF. The CDR3 DNA reads TGCAGCGTTACTAGCGGGAACTCCTACGAGCAGTACTTC.

The chain recombines TRBV4-2 with TRBJ1-2; D unclear. V was pared by 4 bases and J by 0 bases, with 6 bases between. The germline V gene has CDR1 LGHNA and CDR2 YNFKEQ. The CDR3 is 13 amino acids. The CDR3: CASSPKANYGYTF. The CDR3 DNA reads as TGTGCCAGCAGCCCAAAAGCTAACTATGGCTACACCTTC.

V and J are TRBV6-1 and TRBJ2-7, with D possibly being TRBD2 (5 bases). Germline assignment: CDR1 MNHNS and CDR2 SASEGT. The CDR3 runs 11 residues. The V gene lost 7 bases and the J gene lost 3 bases, with 7 bases spanning the gap. The CDR3 sequence: CASTSIYEQYF. Here the CDR3 DNA reads TGTGCCAGCACTAGCATCTACGAGCAGTACTTC.

The chain links TRBV6-5 to TRBJ1-1, with D possibly being TRBD1 (6 bases). The V gene's germline CDR1 is MNHEY and CDR2 SVGAGI. The CDR3 runs to 15 residues. Deletions cut 0 bases from V and 7 bases from J, with 15 bases between. In DNA, the CDR3 is TGTGCCAGCAGTTACTCGATTGGGGGCTCGGATGAAGCTTTCTTT. It is translated as CASSYSIGGSDEAFF.

This chain joins TRBV27 and TRBJ1-1, with no clear D. This CDR3 spans 16 amino acids. V was pared by 0 bases and J by 4 bases, with 15 bases between. The germline CDR1 and CDR2 sequences are MNHEY and SMNVEV (reference sequence). As DNA, the CDR3 is TGTGCCAGCAGTTTATCGATAGCGCAGATCCTCACTGAAGCTTTCTTT. Translation: CASSLSIAQILTEAFF.

The V gene is TRBV20-1, the J gene TRBJ2-7; 7 positions match TRBD1. Trimming cost V 5 bases and J 3 bases; bases outside gene matches: 7. The CDR3 totals 13 residues. Germline CDR1 DFQATT, CDR2 SNEGSKA (reference sequence). CDR3 bases: TGCAGTGCTTCCGGGACAGCTTTCTACGAGCAGTACTTC. Protein sequence: CSASGTAFYEQYF.